The entry below describes one TCR beta chain. The CDR3 totals 16 residues. CDR1 PRHDT and CDR2 FYEKMQ come from the germline V gene (reference sequence). V trimming: 5 bases; J trimming: 5 bases; junction bases outside the gene matches: 8. The sample is drawn from a study of beta chain features in type 1 diabetes. Every bit of the isolated RNA underwent reverse transcription, so sequencing read expressed TCRB transcripts. Produced via immunoSEQ multiplex PCR; TCRdb's table is partial and in-frame only. The repertoire consists of about 230,000 clones, with about 9.3% occurring once and the leading ten covering about 0.03%.

This clonotype was obtained from a woman under 30 in good health. V gene TRBV13 combines with J gene TRBJ2-3; 12 nucleotides match TRBD2. Source material: naive CD4+ T cells from blood. CDR3 sequence (DNA): TGTGCCAGCAGCCAACCGACTAGCGGGAGTCGAGATACGCAGTATTTT. It specifies CASSQPTSGSRDTQYF.